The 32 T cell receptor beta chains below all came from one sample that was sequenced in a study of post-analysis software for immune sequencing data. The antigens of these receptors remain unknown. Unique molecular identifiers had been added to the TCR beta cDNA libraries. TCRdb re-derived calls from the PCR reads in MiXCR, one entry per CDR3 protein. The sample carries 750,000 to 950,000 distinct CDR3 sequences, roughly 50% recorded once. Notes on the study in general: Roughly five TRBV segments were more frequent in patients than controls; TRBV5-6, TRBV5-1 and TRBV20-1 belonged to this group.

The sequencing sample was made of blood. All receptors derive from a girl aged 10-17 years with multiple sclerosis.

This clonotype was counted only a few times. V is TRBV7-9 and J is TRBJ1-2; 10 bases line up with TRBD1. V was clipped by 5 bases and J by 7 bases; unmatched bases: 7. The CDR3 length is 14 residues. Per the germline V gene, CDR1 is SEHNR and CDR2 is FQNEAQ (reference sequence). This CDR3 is CASSIRQGAGGYTF. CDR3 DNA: TGTGCCAGCAGCATTAGACAGGGGGCTGGTGGCTACACCTTC.

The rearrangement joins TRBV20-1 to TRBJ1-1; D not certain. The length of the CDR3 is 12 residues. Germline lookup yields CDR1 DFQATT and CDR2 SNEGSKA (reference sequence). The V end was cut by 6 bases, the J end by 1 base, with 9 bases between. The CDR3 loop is CSATRENTEAFF. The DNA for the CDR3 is TGCAGTGCAACGAGAGAGAACACTGAAGCTTTCTTT.

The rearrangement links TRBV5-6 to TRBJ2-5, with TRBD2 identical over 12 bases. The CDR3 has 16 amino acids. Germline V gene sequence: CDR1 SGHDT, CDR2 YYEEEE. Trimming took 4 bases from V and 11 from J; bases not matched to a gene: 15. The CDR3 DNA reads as TGTGCCAGCAGCGCCGGGACTAGCGGGTTTGGGAATGAGCAGTACTTC. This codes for CASSAGTSGFGNEQYF.

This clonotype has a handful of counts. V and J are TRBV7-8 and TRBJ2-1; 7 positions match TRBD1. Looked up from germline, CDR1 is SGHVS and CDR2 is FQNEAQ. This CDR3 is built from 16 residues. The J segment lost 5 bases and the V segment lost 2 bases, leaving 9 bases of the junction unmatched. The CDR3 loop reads CASSLFFRGSNNEQFF. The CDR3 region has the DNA TGTGCCAGCAGCTTATTTTTCAGGGGGTCAAACAATGAGCAGTTCTTC. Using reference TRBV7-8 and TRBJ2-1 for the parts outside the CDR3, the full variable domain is GAGVSQSPRYKVAKRGQDVALRCDPISGHVSLFWYQQALGQGPEFLTYFQNEAQLDKSGLPSDRFFAERPEGSVSTLKIQRTQQEDSAVYLCASSLFFRGSNNEQFFGPGTRLTVL.

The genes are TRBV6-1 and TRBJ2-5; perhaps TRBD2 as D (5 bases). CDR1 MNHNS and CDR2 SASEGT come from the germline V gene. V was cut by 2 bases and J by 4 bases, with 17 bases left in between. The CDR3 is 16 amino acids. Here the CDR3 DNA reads TGTGCCAGCAGTGAAACTCTCGAGCTAGGGAGAGAGACCCAGTACTTC. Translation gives CASSETLELGRETQYF.

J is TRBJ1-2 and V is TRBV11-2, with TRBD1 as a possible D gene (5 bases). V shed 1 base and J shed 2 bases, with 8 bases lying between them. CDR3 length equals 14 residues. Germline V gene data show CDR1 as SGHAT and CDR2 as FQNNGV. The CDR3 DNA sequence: TGTGCCAGCAGCTTAGTTAGACAGAACTATGGCTACACCTTC. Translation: CASSLVRQNYGYTF.

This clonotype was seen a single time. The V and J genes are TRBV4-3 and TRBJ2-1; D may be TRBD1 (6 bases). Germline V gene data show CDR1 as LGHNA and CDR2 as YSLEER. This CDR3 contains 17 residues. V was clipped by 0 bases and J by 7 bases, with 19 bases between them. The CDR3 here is CASSQDIGGYRQNEQFF. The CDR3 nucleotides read TGCGCCAGCAGCCAAGATATAGGGGGATATCGTCAGAATGAGCAGTTCTTC.

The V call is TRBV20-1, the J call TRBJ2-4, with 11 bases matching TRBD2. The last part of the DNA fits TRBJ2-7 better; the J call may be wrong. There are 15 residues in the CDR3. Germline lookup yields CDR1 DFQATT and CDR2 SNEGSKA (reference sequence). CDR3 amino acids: CSAGEVAGGSVEQYF. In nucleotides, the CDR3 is TGCAGTGCTGGGGAGGTAGCGGGAGGGTCTGTCGAGCAGTACTTC.

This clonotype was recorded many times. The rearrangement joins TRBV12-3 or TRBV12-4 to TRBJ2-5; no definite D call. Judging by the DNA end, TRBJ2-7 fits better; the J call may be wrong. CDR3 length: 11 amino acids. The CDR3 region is CASSFGLEQYF. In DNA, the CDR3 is TGTGCCAGCAGTTTTGGTCTCGAGCAGTACTTC.

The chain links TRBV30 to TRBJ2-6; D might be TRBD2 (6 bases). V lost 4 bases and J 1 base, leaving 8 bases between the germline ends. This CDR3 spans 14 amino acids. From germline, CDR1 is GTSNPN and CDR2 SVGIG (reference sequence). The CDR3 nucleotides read TGTGCCTGGATAGGGAGGTCTGGGGCCAACGTCCTGACTTTC. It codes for CAWIGRSGANVLTF.

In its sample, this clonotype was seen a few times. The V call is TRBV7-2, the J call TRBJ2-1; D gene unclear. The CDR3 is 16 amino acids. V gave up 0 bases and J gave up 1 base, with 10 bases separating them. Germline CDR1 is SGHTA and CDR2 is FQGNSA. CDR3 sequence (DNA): TGTGCCAGCAGCTTAGCGGGAACGAGGTCCTACAATGAGCAGTTCTTC. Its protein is CASSLAGTRSYNEQFF.

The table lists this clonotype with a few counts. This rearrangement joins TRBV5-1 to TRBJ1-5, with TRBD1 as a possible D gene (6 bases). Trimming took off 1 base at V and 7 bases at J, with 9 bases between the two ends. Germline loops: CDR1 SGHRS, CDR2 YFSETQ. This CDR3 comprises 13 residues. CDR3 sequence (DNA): TGCGCCAGCAGCTTGAACAGGGACCAGCCCCAGCATTTT. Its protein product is CASSLNRDQPQHF.

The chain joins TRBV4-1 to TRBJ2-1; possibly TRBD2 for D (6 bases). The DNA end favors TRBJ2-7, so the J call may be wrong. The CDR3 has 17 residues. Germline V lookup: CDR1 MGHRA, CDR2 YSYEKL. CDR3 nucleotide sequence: TGCGCCAGCAGCCAAGATCTGGGGAGGTGGGCCAGGAATGAGCAGTACTTC. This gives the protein CASSQDLGRWARNEQYF.

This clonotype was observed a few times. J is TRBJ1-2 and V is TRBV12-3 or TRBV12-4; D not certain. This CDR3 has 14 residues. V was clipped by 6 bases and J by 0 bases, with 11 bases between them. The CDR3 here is CASSNSTANYGYTF. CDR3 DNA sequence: TGTGCCAGCAGCAACAGTACAGCTAACTATGGCTACACCTTC.

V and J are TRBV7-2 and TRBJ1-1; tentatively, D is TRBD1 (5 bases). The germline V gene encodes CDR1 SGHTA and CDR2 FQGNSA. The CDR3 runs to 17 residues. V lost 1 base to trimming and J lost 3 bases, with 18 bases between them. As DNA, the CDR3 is TGTGCCAGCAGCTTAGAAAGGGGCGGGTATCGCGACACTGAAGCTTTCTTT. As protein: CASSLERGGYRDTEAFF.

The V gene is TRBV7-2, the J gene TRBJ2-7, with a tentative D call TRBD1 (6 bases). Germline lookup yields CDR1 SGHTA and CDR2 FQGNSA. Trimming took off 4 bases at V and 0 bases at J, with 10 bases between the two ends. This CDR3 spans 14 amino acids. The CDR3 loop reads CASSYRTVSYEQYF. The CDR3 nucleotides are TGTGCCAGCAGCTATCGGACAGTCTCCTACGAGCAGTACTTC. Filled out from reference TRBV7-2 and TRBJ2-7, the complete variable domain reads GAGVSQSPSNKVTEKGKDVELRCDPISGHTALYWYRQSLGQGLEFLIYFQGNSAPDKSGLPSDRFSAERTGGSVSTLTIQRTQQEDSAVYLCASSYRTVSYEQYFGPGTRLTVT.

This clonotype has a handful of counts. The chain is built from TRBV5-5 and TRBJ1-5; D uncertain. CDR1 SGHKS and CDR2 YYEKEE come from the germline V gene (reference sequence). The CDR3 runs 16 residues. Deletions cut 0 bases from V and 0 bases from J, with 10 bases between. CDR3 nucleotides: TGTGCCAGCAGCTTGGCAGTCACGCATAGCAATCAGCCCCAGCATTTT. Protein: CASSLAVTHSNQPQHF.

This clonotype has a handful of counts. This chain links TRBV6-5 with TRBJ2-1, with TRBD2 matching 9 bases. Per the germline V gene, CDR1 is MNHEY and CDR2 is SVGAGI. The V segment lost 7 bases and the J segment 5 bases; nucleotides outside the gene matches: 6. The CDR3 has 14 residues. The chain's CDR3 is CASTRTSDNNEQFF. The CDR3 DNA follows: TGTGCCAGCACCCGGACTAGCGACAACAATGAGCAGTTCTTC.

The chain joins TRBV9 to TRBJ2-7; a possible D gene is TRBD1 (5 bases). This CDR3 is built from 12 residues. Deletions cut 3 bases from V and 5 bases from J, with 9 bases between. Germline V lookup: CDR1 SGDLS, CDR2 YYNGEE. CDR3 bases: TGTGCCAGCAGCGGCACACAGGACGAGCAGTACTTC. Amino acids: CASSGTQDEQYF.

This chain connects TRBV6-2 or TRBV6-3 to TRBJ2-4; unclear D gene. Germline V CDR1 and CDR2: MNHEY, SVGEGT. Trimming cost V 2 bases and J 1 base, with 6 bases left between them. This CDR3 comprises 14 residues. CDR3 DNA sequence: TGTGCCAGCAGTTACAGGCGGGCCAAAAACATTCAGTACTTC. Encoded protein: CASSYRRAKNIQYF.

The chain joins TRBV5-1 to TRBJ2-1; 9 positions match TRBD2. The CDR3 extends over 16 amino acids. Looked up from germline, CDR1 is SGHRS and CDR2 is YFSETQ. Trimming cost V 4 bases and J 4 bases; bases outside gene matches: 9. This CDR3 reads CASSPIAGERYNEQFF. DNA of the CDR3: TGCGCCAGCAGCCCGATAGCGGGAGAGAGGTACAATGAGCAGTTCTTC. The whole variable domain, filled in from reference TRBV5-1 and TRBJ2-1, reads KAGVTQTPRYLIKTRGQQVTLSCSPISGHRSVSWYQQTPGQGLQFLFEYFSETQRNKGNFPGRFSGRQFSNSRSEMNVSTLELGDSALYLCASSPIAGERYNEQFFGPGTRLTVL.

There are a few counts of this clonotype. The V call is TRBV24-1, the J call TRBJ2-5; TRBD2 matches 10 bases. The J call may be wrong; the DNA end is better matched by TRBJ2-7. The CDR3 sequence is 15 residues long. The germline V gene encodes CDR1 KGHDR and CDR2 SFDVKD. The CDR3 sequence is CATSESGRGTYEQYF. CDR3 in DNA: TGTGCCACCAGTGAGAGCGGGAGGGGAACCTACGAGCAGTACTTC.

The CDR3 DNA reads TGCAGTGCTCCGCTGGTTTGGAACACTGAAGCTTTCTTT. Its translation is CSAPLVWNTEAFF. The V and J genes are TRBV20-1 and TRBJ1-1, with D unclear. The CDR3 runs to 13 residues. Germline CDR1 reads DFQATT; CDR2 reads SNEGSKA (reference sequence). The V end lost 5 bases, the J end lost 1 base, and 11 bases lay between the germline ends.

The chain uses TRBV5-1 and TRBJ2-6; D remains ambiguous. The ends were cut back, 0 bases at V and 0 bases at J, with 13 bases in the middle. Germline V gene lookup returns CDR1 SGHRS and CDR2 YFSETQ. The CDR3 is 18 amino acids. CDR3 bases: TGCGCCAGCAGCTTGGCACCGACCCACTACTCTGGGGCCAACGTCCTGACTTTC. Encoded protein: CASSLAPTHYSGANVLTF.

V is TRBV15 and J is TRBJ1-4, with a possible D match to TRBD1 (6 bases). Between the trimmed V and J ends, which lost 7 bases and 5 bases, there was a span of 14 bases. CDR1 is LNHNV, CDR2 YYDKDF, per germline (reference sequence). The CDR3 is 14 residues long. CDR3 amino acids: CATKRRDTNEKLFF. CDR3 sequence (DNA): TGTGCCACCAAGCGCCGGGACACAAATGAAAAACTGTTTTTT.

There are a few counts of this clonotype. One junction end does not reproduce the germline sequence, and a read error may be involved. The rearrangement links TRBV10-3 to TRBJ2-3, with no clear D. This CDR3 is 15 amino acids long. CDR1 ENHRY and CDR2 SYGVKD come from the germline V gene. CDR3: CAVSESRPRTDTQYF. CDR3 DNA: TGTGCCGTCAGTGAGTCTCGGCCCCGGACAGATACGCAGTATTTT.

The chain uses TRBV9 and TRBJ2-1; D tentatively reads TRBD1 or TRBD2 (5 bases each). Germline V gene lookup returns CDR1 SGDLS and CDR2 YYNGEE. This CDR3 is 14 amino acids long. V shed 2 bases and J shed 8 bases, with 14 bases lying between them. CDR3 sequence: CASSVGSLGDEQFF. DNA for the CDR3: TGTGCCAGCAGCGTCGGTAGTTTGGGGGATGAGCAGTTCTTC. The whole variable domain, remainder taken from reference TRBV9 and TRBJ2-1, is DSGVTQTPKHLITATGQRVTLRCSPRSGDLSVYWYQQSLDQGLQFLIQYYNGEERAKGNILERFSAQQFPDLHSELNLSSLELGDSALYFCASSVGSLGDEQFFGPGTRLTVL.

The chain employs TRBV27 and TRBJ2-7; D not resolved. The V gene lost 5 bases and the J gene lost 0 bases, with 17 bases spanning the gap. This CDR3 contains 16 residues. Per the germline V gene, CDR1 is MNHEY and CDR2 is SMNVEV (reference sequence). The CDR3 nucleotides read TGTGCCAGCAGTGTAACTCAGTCGATGAGCTCCTACGAGCAGTACTTC. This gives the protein CASSVTQSMSSYEQYF.

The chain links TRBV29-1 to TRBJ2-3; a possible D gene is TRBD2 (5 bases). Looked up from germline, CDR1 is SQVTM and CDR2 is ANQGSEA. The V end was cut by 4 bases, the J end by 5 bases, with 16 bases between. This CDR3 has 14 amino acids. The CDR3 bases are TGCAGCGTTGTGCTCTCGGGGTTAGTAGATACGCAGTATTTT. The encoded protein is CSVVLSGLVDTQYF.

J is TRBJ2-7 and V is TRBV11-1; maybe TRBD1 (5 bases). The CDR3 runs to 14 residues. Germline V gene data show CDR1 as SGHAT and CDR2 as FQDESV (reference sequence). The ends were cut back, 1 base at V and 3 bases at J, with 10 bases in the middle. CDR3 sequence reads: CASSLGQLNYEQYF. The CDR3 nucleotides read TGTGCCAGCAGCTTAGGACAGCTGAACTACGAGCAGTACTTC.

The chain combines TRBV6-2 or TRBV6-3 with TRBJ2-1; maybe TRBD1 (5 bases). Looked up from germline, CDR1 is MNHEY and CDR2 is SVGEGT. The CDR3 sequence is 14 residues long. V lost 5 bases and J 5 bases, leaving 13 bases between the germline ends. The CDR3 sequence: CASSDQGPHNEQFF. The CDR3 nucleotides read TGTGCCAGCAGTGATCAGGGCCCTCACAATGAGCAGTTCTTC.

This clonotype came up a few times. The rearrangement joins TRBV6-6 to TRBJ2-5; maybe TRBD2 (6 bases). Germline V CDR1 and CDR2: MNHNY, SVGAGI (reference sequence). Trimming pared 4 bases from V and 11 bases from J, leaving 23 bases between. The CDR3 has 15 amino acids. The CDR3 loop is CASSSTPWTPGEQYF. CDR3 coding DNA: TGTGCCAGCAGTTCGACTCCCTGGACCCCGGGAGAGCAGTACTTC.